These 8 T cell receptor beta chains were all obtained from the same sample, sequenced in a study of shared clonotypes between healthy human individuals. Generated by immunoSEQ multiplex PCR, the TCRdb table keeps only in-frame clones and is missing some. The sample lists about half a million clones, roughly four fifths occurring once. Specimen: PBMCs. These receptors were obtained from a woman aged 40 to 50 in good health. Some clones in this sample may be carry-over from other donors' samples.

The rearrangement joins TRBV5-4 to TRBJ2-5; 13 bases are shared with TRBD2. The CDR3 spans 15 residues. CDR1 is SGHNT and CDR2 is YYREEE in the germline V gene (reference sequence). The V segment lost 1 base and the J segment 4 bases; nucleotides outside the gene matches: 1. The CDR3: CASSLRLAGGETQYF. Here the CDR3 DNA reads TGTGCCAGCAGCTTGCGACTAGCGGGAGGAGAGACCCAGTACTTC.

The gene calls are TRBV14 and TRBJ2-7, with unresolved D. The CDR3 is made up of 14 amino acids. V was cut by 0 bases and J by 2 bases, with 8 bases left in between. Germline V gene data show CDR1 as SGHDN and CDR2 as FVKESK. The CDR3: CASSQDQRAYEQYF. The CDR3 bases are TGTGCCAGCAGCCAAGATCAGCGAGCCTACGAGCAGTACTTC.

CDR3 bases: TGTGCCAGCAGCTCAGTTTCGGCAGGGAGACCACCCTACCCCGGAGCTTTCTTT. Translation: CASSSVSAGRPPYPGAFF. V gene TRBV11-2 combines with J gene TRBJ1-1, with a tentative D call TRBD1 (5 bases). In germline, CDR1 is SGHAT, CDR2 FQNNGV. Trimming took 4 bases from V and 10 from J, leaving 31 bases between them. This CDR3 comprises 18 residues. The variable domain in full, completed from reference TRBV11-2 and TRBJ1-1, reads EAGVAQSPRYKIIEKRQSVAFWCNPISGHATLYWYQQILGQGPKLLIQFQNNGVVDDSQLPKDRFSAERLKGVDSTLKIQPAKLEDSAVYLCASSSVSAGRPPYPGAFFGQGTRLTVV.

This clone occurred many times. Other DNA sequences in the same sample also yield this CDR3. CDR3 bases: TGTGCCAGCAGGACAGGGGGTGAAAAACTGTTTTTT. Translated: CASRTGGEKLFF. This rearrangement joins TRBV28 to TRBJ1-4; 9 positions agree with TRBD1. Germline assignment: CDR1 MDHEN and CDR2 SYDVKM. The CDR3 has 12 residues. J gave up 7 bases and V 6 bases, and 0 bases lay outside the gene matches.

This clone was seen once. The CDR3 here is CASSLESGTGGGYTF. The CDR3 bases are TGTGCCAGCAGCTTAGAATCTGGGACAGGCGGTGGCTACACCTTC. J is TRBJ1-2 and V is TRBV7-8, with TRBD1 matching over 8 bases. V dropped 1 base and J dropped 7; count of bases not matched to a gene: 8. CDR1 and CDR2 (germline): SGHVS, FQNEAQ. The CDR3 totals 15 residues.

A few counts support this clone. A much larger clone differs by one base, so this may be a read error. The rearrangement joins TRBV30 to TRBJ2-4, with 11 bases matching TRBD1. The CDR3 is made up of 15 amino acids. V shed 4 bases and J 8 bases; nucleotides not matched to a gene: 10. CDR1 and CDR2 from the germline V gene are GTSNPN and SVGIG (reference sequence). DNA for the CDR3: TGTGCCTGGACCATTAGGACAGGGGGCAGGGACATTCAGTACTTC. This encodes CAWTIRTGGRDIQYF.

This clone was detected many times. This specimen includes other DNA sequences encoding the same CDR3. V usage is TRBV6-1 and J usage is TRBJ2-7, with 8 nucleotides matching TRBD2. The V gene end was trimmed by 2 bases and the J gene end by 4 bases; junction bases not matched to a gene: 10. The CDR3 is 16 residues long. The germline V gene has CDR1 MNHNS and CDR2 SASEGT. CDR3 sequence: CASSELGAGVEYEQYF. The CDR3, as DNA: TGTGCCAGCAGTGAACTAGGAGCGGGAGTGGAATACGAGCAGTACTTC.

V is TRBV6-5 and J is TRBJ1-2; possibly TRBD1 for D (5 bases). Germline V lookup: CDR1 MNHEY, CDR2 SVGAGI. The CDR3 covers 13 residues. Trimming took off 0 bases at V and 4 bases at J, with 6 bases between the two ends. CDR3 in DNA: TGTGCCAGCAGTTACTCGGGGGGCTATGGCTACACCTTC. This encodes CASSYSGGYGYTF.